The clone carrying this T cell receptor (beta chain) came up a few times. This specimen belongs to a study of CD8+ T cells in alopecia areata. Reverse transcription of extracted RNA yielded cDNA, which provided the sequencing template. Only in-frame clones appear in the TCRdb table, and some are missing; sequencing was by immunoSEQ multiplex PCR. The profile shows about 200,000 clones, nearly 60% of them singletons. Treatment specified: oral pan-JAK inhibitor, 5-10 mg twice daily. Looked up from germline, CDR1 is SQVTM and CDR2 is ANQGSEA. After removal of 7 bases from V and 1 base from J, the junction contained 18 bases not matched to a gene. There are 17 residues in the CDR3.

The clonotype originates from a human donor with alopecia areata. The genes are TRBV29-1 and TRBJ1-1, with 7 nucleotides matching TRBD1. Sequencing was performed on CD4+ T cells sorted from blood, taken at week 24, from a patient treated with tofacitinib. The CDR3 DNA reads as TGCAGCGCCCACTTGAAGGGGGCAGGATACCGGAACACTGAAGCTTTCTTT. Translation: CSAHLKGAGYRNTEAFF.